Each of the 28 T cell receptor beta chains below was sequenced from the same sample in a study of T-cell memory formation after mild COVID-19. TCRdb reanalysed the 5' RACE reads using MiXCR and keeps one entry per CDR3 protein. In the table there are roughly 450,000 distinct CDR3 sequences, roughly 18% of which are singletons. Sequences were obtained from PBMCs or a T cell subset sorted from them (not recorded which). The receptors derive from an adult woman who had mild COVID-19 (a few samples of this study predate the infection). Cell type and time point are not known.

The V gene is TRBV4-3, the J gene TRBJ2-2, with 9 nucleotides matching TRBD2. V trimming: 4 bases; J trimming: 7 bases; junction bases outside the gene matches: 10. This CDR3 has 16 residues. The germline gives CDR1 LGHNA, CDR2 YSLEER. This CDR3 reads CASSPTVLAGFGELFF. DNA of the CDR3: TGCGCCAGCAGCCCAACCGTCCTAGCGGGATTCGGGGAGCTGTTTTTT.

The V gene is TRBV7-9, the J gene TRBJ2-5; 10 positions agree with TRBD1. The germline V gene encodes CDR1 SEHNR and CDR2 FQNEAQ (reference sequence). V shed 2 bases and J 5 bases; nucleotides not matched to a gene: 11. The CDR3 length is 17 residues. Here the CDR3 DNA reads TGTGCCAGCAGCTTAAGGCTACCGGGACAGGGGCAGGAGACCCAGTACTTC. Protein: CASSLRLPGQGQETQYF.

This clonotype has just a few counts. The chain uses TRBV4-2 and TRBJ2-1, with D tentatively TRBD2 (5 bases). CDR1 is LGHNA, CDR2 YNFKEQ, per germline. The CDR3 sequence is 16 residues long. V dropped 0 bases and J dropped 8 bases, with 17 bases sitting between them. In DNA, the CDR3 is TGTGCCAGCAGCCAAGATCCCAGCTATGGGAGAGATGAGCAGTTCTTC. It encodes CASSQDPSYGRDEQFF.

About this clonotype: Its ends do not fully match the called genes, so a read error is possible. J is TRBJ2-1 and V is TRBV18; D gene ambiguous. Germline assignment: CDR1 KGHSH and CDR2 LQKENI. This CDR3 region has 15 residues. The CDR3 reads CASSPGVYSYHEQFF. In DNA form, the CDR3 reads TGTGCCAGCTCACCAGGGGTTTACTCCTACCATGAGCAGTTCTTC.

This rearrangement joins TRBV5-1 to TRBJ2-1; 14 positions agree with TRBD2. Germline values: CDR1 SGHRS, CDR2 YFSETQ. V was pared by 0 bases and J by 8 bases, with 1 base of the junction left unmatched. The CDR3 has 15 amino acids. The CDR3 DNA reads as TGCGCCAGCAGCTTGGCGGGACTAGCGGGAGATGAGCAGTTCTTC. This codes for CASSLAGLAGDEQFF.

The chain has TRBV4-1 and TRBJ1-2; no firm D call. The germline V and J ends were trimmed by 0 bases and 7 bases, with 9 bases remaining between them. Germline V gives CDR1 MGHRA, CDR2 YSYEKL. This CDR3 is built from 13 residues. For the CDR3, the DNA is TGCGCCAGCAGCCAAGATCACCTGGGTGGCTACACCTTC. Its protein is CASSQDHLGGYTF.

V usage is TRBV5-1 and J usage is TRBJ1-5; D possibly corresponds to TRBD1 (6 bases). This CDR3 is built from 15 residues. Trimming removed 0 bases at V and 4 bases at J, with 11 bases between. Per germline, CDR1 SGHRS and CDR2 YFSETQ. The CDR3 region has the DNA TGCGCCAGCAGCTTGGAGGGACAAGGGAATCAGCCCCAGCATTTT. Translation gives CASSLEGQGNQPQHF.

This clonotype was detected only a few times. CDR3 coding DNA: TGCGCCAGCAGCCAAGCCCCCTTGAGACTAGTGGGGGAGGGCGAGGATACGCAGTATTTT. Its translation is CASSQAPLRLVGEGEDTQYF. V and J are TRBV4-1 and TRBJ2-3; TRBD2 matches at 7 bases. Trimming cost V 1 base and J 6 bases; bases outside gene matches: 22. The germline gives CDR1 MGHRA, CDR2 YSYEKL. There are 20 residues in the CDR3.

The rearrangement links TRBV19 to TRBJ1-5; TRBD1 aligns across 10 bases. CDR1 is LNHDA, CDR2 SQIVND, per germline (reference sequence). V lost 7 bases and J lost 0; bases outside the gene matches: 6. CDR3 length equals 16 residues. CDR3 sequence reads: CASKRGDRGSNQPQHF. CDR3 sequence (DNA): TGTGCCAGTAAACGTGGGGACAGGGGTAGCAATCAGCCCCAGCATTTT. The full variable domain, in which reference TRBV19 and TRBJ1-5 provide the parts outside the CDR3, is DGGITQSPKYLFRKEGQNVTLSCEQNLNHDAMYWYRQDPGQGLRLIYYSQIVNDFQKGDIAEGYSVSREKKESFPLTVTSAQKNPTAFYLCASKRGDRGSNQPQHFGDGTRLSIL.

The chain carries TRBV7-2 and TRBJ1-2; the D gene is possibly TRBD1 (6 bases). With 2 bases removed from V and 1 base from J, the gap between germline ends came to 14 bases. The CDR3 is made up of 16 amino acids. Germline-derived CDR1 and CDR2 are SGHTA and FQGNSA. The CDR3 bases are TGTGCCAGCAGCTTAAGAGGGGGGATTATTAACTATGGCTACACCTTC. Amino acids: CASSLRGGIINYGYTF.

This clonotype was picked up a small number of times. The CDR3 DNA sequence: TGTGCCAGCAGTCCCACCGGGACTAGCAGAGACAATGAGCAGTTCTTC. It is translated as CASSPTGTSRDNEQFF. The chain combines TRBV25-1 with TRBJ2-1; 9 bases are shared with TRBD2. This CDR3 has 16 amino acids. Germline CDR1 and CDR2: MGHDK and SYGVNS. V lost 5 bases and J lost 5; bases outside the gene matches: 10.

This chain connects TRBV10-3 to TRBJ2-1; 10 bases match TRBD2. Germline V gene sequence: CDR1 ENHRY, CDR2 SYGVKD. The CDR3 spans 17 residues. J was trimmed by 0 bases and V by 4 bases; bases with no gene match: 6. The CDR3 bases are TGTGCCATCAGTGGGGGACTAGCGAGAACCTCCTACAATGAGCAGTTCTTC. This encodes CAISGGLARTSYNEQFF.

This clonotype was recorded many times. In DNA form, the CDR3 reads TGTGCCAGCAGTTTACTCCGAGGTTACGGTTGGGGCCTGAACAAAAACATTCAGTACTTC. Amino acids: CASSLLRGYGWGLNKNIQYF. J is TRBJ2-4 and V is TRBV12-3 or TRBV12-4, with a tentative D call TRBD1 (5 bases). This CDR3 contains 20 residues. Trimming took 2 bases from V and 3 from J, leaving 26 bases between them.

The V and J genes are TRBV2 and TRBJ2-5; 13 bases match TRBD2. J lost 5 bases, V lost 5 bases, and 8 bases had no gene match. The CDR3 covers 16 residues. Germline V gives CDR1 SNHLY, CDR2 FYNNEI. The CDR3 DNA is TGTGCCAGCAGTCGGACTAGCGGGAGCGGTGTTGAGACCCAGTACTTC. It is translated as CASSRTSGSGVETQYF.

The J gene is TRBJ1-1, the V gene TRBV5-1; TRBD1 agrees at 11 bases. V lost 4 bases, J lost 0 bases, and 8 bases stayed unmatched. Germline-derived CDR1 and CDR2 are SGHRS and YFSETQ. The CDR3 length is 17 residues. Here the CDR3 reads CASSPGDRGYVNTEAFF. CDR3 sequence (DNA): TGCGCCAGCAGCCCCGGGGACAGGGGGTATGTGAACACTGAAGCTTTCTTT.

This clonotype was recorded a few times. The chain employs TRBV6-5 and TRBJ2-2; TRBD2 matches at 8 bases. Germline V gene sequence: CDR1 MNHEY, CDR2 SVGAGI. The CDR3 sequence is 16 residues long. The J segment lost 2 bases and the V segment lost 3 bases, leaving 5 bases of the junction unmatched. The CDR3, as DNA: TGTGCCAGCAGTTATCGAGCGGGGGCCAACACCGGGGAGCTGTTTTTT. Residues: CASSYRAGANTGELFF.

The chain uses TRBV12-3 or TRBV12-4 and TRBJ1-5; D is ambiguous. Trimming cost V 3 bases and J 5 bases, with 23 bases left between them. CDR3 length equals 18 residues. CDR3 nucleotides: TGTGCCAGCAGTTTCGCTTTCTCTGGGGTCGGGTGGGATCAGCCCCAGCATTTT. Protein product: CASSFAFSGVGWDQPQHF.

This clonotype was picked up a small number of times. V gene TRBV11-3 combines with J gene TRBJ2-2; 10 bases line up with TRBD2. This CDR3 has 17 residues. Germline loops: CDR1 SGHNT, CDR2 YENEEA. The V and J ends lost 2 bases and 1 base, in that order; junction bases with no gene match: 4. DNA of the CDR3: TGTGCCAGCAGCTTAATGTGGACTAGCGGGAACACCGGGGAGCTGTTTTTT. Its translation: CASSLMWTSGNTGELFF.

The chain has TRBV5-1 and TRBJ2-3; no reliable D call. The germline CDR1 and CDR2 sequences are SGHRS and YFSETQ. The V and J ends lost 4 bases and 1 base respectively, with 10 bases between them. The CDR3 consists of 14 residues. DNA for the CDR3: TGCGCCAGCAGCCTTAGACTTGGCACAGATACGCAGTATTTT. This gives the protein CASSLRLGTDTQYF.

The table lists this clonotype with a few counts. The genes are TRBV5-1 and TRBJ2-7; 9 nucleotides line up with TRBD1. J lost 10 bases, V lost 4 bases, and 9 bases had no gene match. In germline, CDR1 is SGHRS, CDR2 YFSETQ. This CDR3 spans 13 amino acids. The CDR3 reads CASSQGPGQGQYF. Here the CDR3 DNA reads TGCGCCAGCAGCCAAGGCCCGGGACAGGGCCAGTACTTC.

This sequence joins TRBV7-2 and TRBJ2-3; D perhaps matches TRBD2 (5 bases). There are 17 residues in the CDR3. Germline V gene data show CDR1 as SGHTA and CDR2 as FQGNSA. The ends were cut back, 5 bases at V and 1 base at J, with 19 bases in the middle. DNA for the CDR3: TGTGCCAGCAGCGAAGACGGGATCCTATTTGGCACAGATACGCAGTATTTT. Its translation is CASSEDGILFGTDTQYF.

The table lists this clonotype with a few counts. The rearrangement joins TRBV11-2 to TRBJ2-1; possible D gene TRBD2, 7 bases. Trimming left V 0 bases short and J 2 bases short, with 14 bases between. Germline CDR1 reads SGHAT; CDR2 reads FQNNGV. This CDR3 spans 17 amino acids. Written as DNA, the CDR3 is TGTGCCAGCAGCTTAGATTATGGGGGGGCGGCCTACAATGAGCAGTTCTTC. Amino acids: CASSLDYGGAAYNEQFF.

This clonotype showed up just a few times. V gene TRBV5-1 combines with J gene TRBJ2-5; TRBD2 agrees at 7 bases. J was trimmed by 1 base and V by 0 bases; bases with no gene match: 3. CDR3 length: 15 residues. CDR1 SGHRS and CDR2 YFSETQ come from the germline V gene. Here the CDR3 reads CASSLASGFQETQYF. CDR3 sequence (DNA): TGCGCCAGCAGCTTGGCTAGCGGTTTCCAAGAGACCCAGTACTTC.

The J gene is TRBJ1-1, the V gene TRBV11-1; D is unresolved. The ends were cut back, 1 base at V and 0 bases at J, with 9 bases in the middle. CDR3 length equals 15 residues. CDR1 is SGHAT and CDR2 is FQDESV in the germline V gene (reference sequence). The CDR3 loop reads CASSLGSQLNTEAFF. The CDR3 DNA sequence: TGTGCCAGCAGCTTAGGCTCTCAACTGAACACTGAAGCTTTCTTT.

This clonotype was seen many times. At one end the junction does not follow the germline gene, possibly because of a read error. The CDR3 coding sequence is TGTGCCAGCAGCCAAGACGGCTCCTACGAGCAGTACTTC. This gives the protein CASSQDGSYEQYF. This sequence joins TRBV4-3 and TRBJ2-7; D is ambiguous. This CDR3 is built from 13 residues. Germline-derived CDR1 and CDR2 are LGHNA and YSLEER.

The genes are TRBV18 and TRBJ2-5; TRBD2 aligns across 13 bases. The V and J ends lost 3 bases and 4 bases, in that order; junction bases with no gene match: 8. Germline V gene data show CDR1 as KGHSH and CDR2 as LQKENI. The CDR3 runs 17 residues. This CDR3 reads CASSPPRLAGGGETQYF. For the CDR3, the DNA is TGTGCCAGCTCACCCCCTCGACTAGCGGGAGGAGGAGAGACCCAGTACTTC.

The chain combines TRBV30 with TRBJ2-3; D ambiguous. CDR3 size: 11 residues. With 2 bases removed from V and 6 bases from J, the gap between germline ends came to 6 bases. The germline V gene encodes CDR1 GTSNPN and CDR2 SVGIG (reference sequence). As DNA, the CDR3 is TGTGCCTGGAGTATCGGGGATACGCAGTATTTT. Amino acid sequence: CAWSIGDTQYF.

The chain links TRBV7-8 to TRBJ2-1; 10 positions match TRBD2. The CDR3 runs 19 residues. V lost 1 base and J lost 3; bases outside the gene matches: 12. Germline V gives CDR1 SGHVS, CDR2 FQNEAQ. CDR3: CASSLVVGVGLANYNEQFF. CDR3 DNA: TGTGCCAGCAGCTTAGTAGTGGGGGTGGGACTAGCGAACTACAATGAGCAGTTCTTC. Supplemented by reference TRBV7-8 and TRBJ2-1, the full variable domain reads GAGVSQSPRYKVAKRGQDVALRCDPISGHVSLFWYQQALGQGPEFLTYFQNEAQLDKSGLPSDRFFAERPEGSVSTLKIQRTQQEDSAVYLCASSLVVGVGLANYNEQFFGPGTRLTVL.